This T cell receptor beta chain was identified during a study of spatial heterogeneity in lung cancer. Background on the study: More than eight raw reads, on average, carried each unique TCR and UMI combination. Study conclusions and caveats: Blood showed ubiquitous tumor TCRs more often at resection than at routine follow-up.

Time point denoted: sample taken at primary tumor resection. Whole RNA from tumor, nontumor lung or frozen PBMC was sequenced unsorted. The cohort: 65 to 80 early-stage, untreated non-small cell lung cancer patients. MiXCR, run by TCRdb on the 5' RACE reads, gives a single entry per CDR3 protein. Found here are tens of thousands of distinct CDR3 sequences, 4.6% of them singletons; the top ten hold about a third. In its sample, this clonotype was seen many times. Its antigen is as yet unknown. The material was PBMCs, obtained at surgery. This TCR derives from a male donor with early-stage non-small cell lung cancer.

CDR3 nucleotide sequence: TGCAGTGCTAATGAGGCCATCAGCTCCTACGAGCAGTACTTC. Protein: CSANEAISSYEQYF. This rearrangement joins TRBV20-1 to TRBJ2-7; D is unclear. Germline V CDR1 and CDR2: DFQATT, SNEGSKA (reference sequence). The CDR3 is 14 residues long. The V end was cut by 4 bases, the J end by 0 bases, with 13 bases between.